This TCR beta chain was observed in a study of T cell changes during pregnancy in multiple sclerosis. Clones were sequenced by immunoSEQ multiplex PCR, and TCRdb holds only the in-frame ones, with some missing. Here the sample spans about 26,000 clones, about 88% being singletons. This clone was seen once. This CDR3 region has 15 residues. Germline V gene lookup returns CDR1 SGHVS and CDR2 FQNEAQ. After removal of 6 bases from V and 0 bases from J, the junction contained 6 bases not matched to a gene. The chain couples TRBV7-8 to TRBJ2-5; 8 bases are a match to TRBD2. The source of this sequence is a female donor with multiple sclerosis, enrolled in a pregnancy study. The sequences come from CD8+ T cells from peripheral blood mononuclear cells, collected in the second trimester of pregnancy. The CDR3 protein is CASSRPTSDQETQYF. In nucleotides, the CDR3 is TGTGCCAGCAGTCGCCCGACTAGCGACCAAGAGACCCAGTACTTC. Drawing the rest from reference TRBV7-8 and TRBJ2-5, the complete variable domain is GAGVSQSPRYKVAKRGQDVALRCDPISGHVSLFWYQQALGQGPEFLTYFQNEAQLDKSGLPSDRFFAERPEGSVSTLKIQRTQQEDSAVYLCASSRPTSDQETQYFGPGTRLLVL.